The present T cell receptor beta chain was sequenced within a study of blood T cell repertoires in COVID-19. Study summary: Donors in the United States, Italy and Spain gave samples during acute or convalescent COVID-19.

How the authors handled the data: Amplification with reference gene primers provided the estimates of nucleated cell counts. Here immunoSEQ multiplex PCR was the method, and the copy in TCRdb shows in-frame clones only, minus some. The V and J calls and clone size come from that table; D and trimming were worked out from the DNA. The sample has about 120,000 clones; 70% to 85% are singletons. The CDR3 spans 16 residues. Germline V gives CDR1 MNHEY, CDR2 SMNVEV (reference sequence). Trimming stripped 3 bases from V and 2 bases from J, with 15 bases between. The chain has TRBV27 and TRBJ2-3; D is possibly TRBD2 (6 bases). This clonotype was sampled from a man in his fifties with acute or convalescent COVID-19. Sequenced: peripheral blood. The CDR3 DNA sequence: TGTGCCAGCAGTTTCCATGGCGGCGGGATCACAGATACGCAGTATTTT. It is translated as CASSFHGGGITDTQYF.